Listed below are T cell receptor beta chains from one sample, sequenced in a study of shared clonotypes between healthy human individuals. Repertoires were generated with immunoSEQ multiplex PCR, while TCRdb's copy carries only in-frame clones and drops some. The repertoire holds about 2 million clones, 85% to 95% seen once, with 1% to 1.5% in the top ten. The sample taken for sequencing was naive CD8+ T cells sorted from blood. The source of these receptors is a man younger than 35 in good health. Both conserved end residues are part of each CDR3. D genes are given only for firm matches. Some rows have no size entry. The others give once, few or many, or a class for an expanded clone.

CDR3 DNA: TGTGCCAGCAGCCGCAGGGGGTACCAAGAGACCCAGTACTTC; CDR3 protein: CASSRRGYQETQYF; J gene: TRBJ2-5; clone size: NA; D gene: TRBD1; V gene: TRBV7-2
CDR3 DNA: TGTGCCAGCAGCTTCGGGACAGCCGGCGAGCAGTACTTC; CDR3 protein: CASSFGTAGEQYF; J gene: TRBJ2-7; clone size: NA; D gene: TRBD1; V gene: TRBV7-6
CDR3 DNA: TGTGCCAGCAGCTACGGGACGGATCAGCCCCAGCATTTT; CDR3 protein: CASSYGTDQPQHF; J gene: TRBJ1-5; clone size: NA; D gene: NA; V gene: TRBV9
CDR3 DNA: TGTGCCAGCAGCTTAGGGGCAGACCCTTATGGCTACACCTTC; CDR3 protein: CASSLGADPYGYTF; J gene: TRBJ1-2; clone size: NA; D gene: NA; V gene: TRBV5-4
CDR3 DNA: TGTGCCAGCAGCCAAGAGACAGGGGGCACTGAAGCTTTCTTT; CDR3 protein: CASSQETGGTEAFF; J gene: TRBJ1-1; clone size: NA; D gene: TRBD1; V gene: TRBV2
CDR3 DNA: TGTGCCAGCAGCTTAGTGGCGGCTAGCACAGATACGCAGTATTTT; CDR3 protein: CASSLVAASTDTQYF; J gene: TRBJ2-3; clone size: NA; D gene: NA; V gene: TRBV7-2
CDR3 DNA: TGTGCCAGCAGCTTAGAAGCCGCGACAGGGATCCCTCCTATCACCTTC; CDR3 protein: CASSLEAATGIPPITF; J gene: TRBJ1-2; clone size: NA; D gene: TRBD1; V gene: TRBV7-8
CDR3 DNA: TGTGCCAGTAGCCAGGGGGCCGGCACTGAAGCTTTCTTT; CDR3 protein: CASSQGAGTEAFF; J gene: TRBJ1-1; clone size: once; D gene: TRBD1; V gene: TRBV19
CDR3 DNA: TGTGCCAGCAGTACAGGGAGGGCCTATGGCTACACCTTC; CDR3 protein: CASSTGRAYGYTF; J gene: TRBJ1-2; clone size: NA; D gene: NA; V gene: TRBV21-1
CDR3 DNA: TGTGCCAGCAGTTACTGGGCCGACACCAATTCACCCCTCCACTTT; CDR3 protein: CASSYWADTNSPLHF; J gene: TRBJ1-6; clone size: NA; D gene: NA; V gene: TRBV6-5
CDR3 DNA: TGTGCCAGTAGTCCGCAGGACTCTGGGGATGGCTACACCTTC; CDR3 protein: CASSPQDSGDGYTF; J gene: TRBJ1-2; clone size: NA; D gene: NA; V gene: TRBV19
CDR3 DNA: TGTGCCAGCAGCCCCGGGACTACTTACGAGCAGTACTTC; CDR3 protein: CASSPGTTYEQYF; J gene: TRBJ2-7; clone size: NA; D gene: TRBD2; V gene: TRBV5-6
CDR3 DNA: TGCGCCAGCAGCCCGGATGAAAGGTTTGGTCAGCCCCAGCATTTT; CDR3 protein: CASSPDERFGQPQHF; J gene: TRBJ1-5; clone size: NA; D gene: NA; V gene: TRBV5-1
CDR3 DNA: TGTGCCAGCTCACCAACAGGCTACGAGCAGTACTTC; CDR3 protein: CASSPTGYEQYF; J gene: TRBJ2-7; clone size: NA; D gene: NA; V gene: TRBV18
CDR3 DNA: TGTGCCAGCAGCCCGGCAGATAGCAATCAGCCCCAGCATTTT; CDR3 protein: CASSPADSNQPQHF; J gene: TRBJ1-5; clone size: NA; D gene: NA; V gene: TRBV7-8
CDR3 DNA: TGTGCCAGTAGTATAGGGGGACAGGGGGCCGGAACTGAAGCTTTCTTT; CDR3 protein: CASSIGGQGAGTEAFF; J gene: TRBJ1-1; clone size: NA; D gene: TRBD1; V gene: TRBV19
CDR3 DNA: TGTGCCAGCAGCTTAATAGGGGGCGCAGGGTATGGCTACACCTTC; CDR3 protein: CASSLIGGAGYGYTF; J gene: TRBJ1-2; clone size: NA; D gene: TRBD1; V gene: TRBV7-3
CDR3 DNA: TGTGCCAGTAGTATAGCTATCGGGGCCCACTACGAGCAGTACTTC; CDR3 protein: CASSIAIGAHYEQYF; J gene: TRBJ2-7; clone size: NA; D gene: NA; V gene: TRBV19
CDR3 DNA: TGTGCCAGCAGCTTAGGCAGCGAATTCTCCTACGAGCAGTACTTC; CDR3 protein: CASSLGSEFSYEQYF; J gene: TRBJ2-7; clone size: NA; D gene: NA; V gene: TRBV7-2
CDR3 DNA: TGTGCCAGCAGCTTAGGTACTAGCGGCACCGGGGAGCTGTTTTTT; CDR3 protein: CASSLGTSGTGELFF; J gene: TRBJ2-2; clone size: NA; D gene: TRBD2; V gene: TRBV7-8
CDR3 DNA: TGCGCCAGCAGCCAAGACGCCACAGGGGGCGACGAGCAGTACTTC; CDR3 protein: CASSQDATGGDEQYF; J gene: TRBJ2-7; clone size: NA; D gene: TRBD1; V gene: TRBV4-3
CDR3 DNA: TGTGCCAGCAGCTTACGGACTAGCGGGAGAGATACGCAGTATTTT; CDR3 protein: CASSLRTSGRDTQYF; J gene: TRBJ2-3; clone size: NA; D gene: TRBD2; V gene: TRBV7-6
CDR3 DNA: TGTGCCAGCAGTCCCCGACAGGGGTCAAAGGGCGATGAGCAGTTCTTC; CDR3 protein: CASSPRQGSKGDEQFF; J gene: TRBJ2-1; clone size: NA; D gene: TRBD1; V gene: TRBV27
CDR3 DNA: TGTGCCAGCAGTTGGGTGGATACCGGGGAGCTGTTTTTT; CDR3 protein: CASSWVDTGELFF; J gene: TRBJ2-2; clone size: NA; D gene: NA; V gene: TRBV6-5
CDR3 DNA: TGTGCCAGCCGGGACAGGGGGCGTGAAGAGCAGTACTTC; CDR3 protein: CASRDRGREEQYF; J gene: TRBJ2-7; clone size: NA; D gene: TRBD1; V gene: TRBV11-1
CDR3 DNA: TGTGCCAGCAGTCCCTGGGGGACAGGGCGGATCGGGAACACTGAAGCTTTCTTT; CDR3 protein: CASSPWGTGRIGNTEAFF; J gene: TRBJ1-1; clone size: NA; D gene: TRBD1; V gene: TRBV28
CDR3 DNA: TGCGCCAGCAGCCAAGGTGTGAGCGAAACCTACGAGCAGTACTTC; CDR3 protein: CASSQGVSETYEQYF; J gene: TRBJ2-7; clone size: NA; D gene: NA; V gene: TRBV4-1